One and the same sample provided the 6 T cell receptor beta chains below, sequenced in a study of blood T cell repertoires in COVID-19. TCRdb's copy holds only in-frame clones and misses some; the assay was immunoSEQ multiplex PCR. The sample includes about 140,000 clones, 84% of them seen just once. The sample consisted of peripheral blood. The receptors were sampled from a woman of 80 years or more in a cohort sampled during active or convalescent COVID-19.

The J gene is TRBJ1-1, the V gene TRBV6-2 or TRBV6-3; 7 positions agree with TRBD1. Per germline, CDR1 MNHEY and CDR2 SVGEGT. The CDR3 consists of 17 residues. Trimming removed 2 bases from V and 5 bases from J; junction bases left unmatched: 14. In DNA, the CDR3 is TGTGCCAGCAGTTACGTTTCCTCACAGGGGCGCAGTACTGAAGCTTTCTTT. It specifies CASSYVSSQGRSTEAFF.

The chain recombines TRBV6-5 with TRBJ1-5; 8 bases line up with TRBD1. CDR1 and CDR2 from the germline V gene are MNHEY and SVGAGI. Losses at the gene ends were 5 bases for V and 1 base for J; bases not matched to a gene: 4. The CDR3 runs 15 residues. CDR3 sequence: CASSTRTGSNQPQHF. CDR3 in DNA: TGTGCCAGCAGTACCCGGACAGGGAGCAATCAGCCCCAGCATTTT.

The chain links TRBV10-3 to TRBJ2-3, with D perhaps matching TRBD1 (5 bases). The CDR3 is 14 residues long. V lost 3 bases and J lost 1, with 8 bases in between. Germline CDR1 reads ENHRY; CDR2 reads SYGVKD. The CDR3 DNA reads TGTGCCATCAGTGAAGGGGTAGGCACAGATACGCAGTATTTT. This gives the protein CAISEGVGTDTQYF.

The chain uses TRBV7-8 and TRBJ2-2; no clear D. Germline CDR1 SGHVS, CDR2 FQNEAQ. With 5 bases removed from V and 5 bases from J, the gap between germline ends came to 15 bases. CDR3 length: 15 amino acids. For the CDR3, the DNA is TGTGCCAGCAGCCCCCCCCTCGGAGTTACCGGGGAGCTGTTTTTT. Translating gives CASSPPLGVTGELFF.

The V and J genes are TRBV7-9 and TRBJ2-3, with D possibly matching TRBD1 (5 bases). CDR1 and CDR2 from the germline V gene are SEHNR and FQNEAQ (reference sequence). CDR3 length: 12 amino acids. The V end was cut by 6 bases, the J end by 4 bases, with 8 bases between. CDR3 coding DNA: TGTGCCAGCAGATTCAGGGCAGATACGCAGTATTTT. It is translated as CASRFRADTQYF.

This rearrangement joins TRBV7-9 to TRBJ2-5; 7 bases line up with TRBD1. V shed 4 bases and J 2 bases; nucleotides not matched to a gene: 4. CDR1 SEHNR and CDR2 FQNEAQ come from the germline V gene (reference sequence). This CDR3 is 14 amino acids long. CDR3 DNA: TGTGCCAGCAGCTCCTGGACAGGACAAGAGACCCAGTACTTC. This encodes CASSSWTGQETQYF.